Below, 27 T cell receptor beta chains from the same sample are listed, as sequenced in a study of CD8+ T cells in alopecia areata. RNA extraction was followed by reverse transcription into cDNA, which acted as the sequencing template. Produced via immunoSEQ multiplex PCR; TCRdb's table is partial and in-frame only. Of about 150,000 clones in the sample, 45% to 60% are singletons; the top ten hold approximately 19%. The source material was CD8+ T cells sorted from blood, sampled at week 0. The receptors were gathered from a human donor with alopecia areata.

This clone was observed a handful of times. The CDR3 region is CAWIQASEAFF. The CDR3, as DNA: TGTGCCTGGATCCAGGCCTCTGAAGCTTTCTTT. The V call is TRBV30, the J call TRBJ1-1; no definite D call. The germline gives CDR1 GTSNPN, CDR2 SVGIG (reference sequence). V dropped 4 bases and J dropped 6 bases, with 9 bases sitting between them. This CDR3 is 11 amino acids long.

In its sample, this clone was seen many times. The junction departs from the called germline gene at one end, perhaps through a read error. The chain couples TRBV7-3 to TRBJ2-3, with D unclear. The CDR3 contains 15 residues. Per the germline V gene, CDR1 is SGHTA and CDR2 is FQGTGA. The DNA of the CDR3 is TGCGCCAGCAGCCAAGACCCTTCTTCCGCGGATACGCAGTATTTT. Protein: CASSQDPSSADTQYF. Full variable domain (remainder filled in from reference TRBV7-3 and TRBJ2-3): GAGVSQTPSNKVTEKGKYVELRCDPISGHTALYWYRQSLGQGPEFLIYFQGTGAADDSGLPNDRFFAVRPEGSVSTLKIQRTERGDSAVYLCASSQDPSSADTQYFGPGTRLTVL.

The chain uses TRBV7-9 and TRBJ2-3; 10 nucleotides match TRBD1. CDR1 SEHNR and CDR2 FQNEAQ come from the germline V gene (reference sequence). The CDR3 has 15 residues. Unmatched junction bases numbered 6, after V lost 5 bases and J lost 4 bases. For the CDR3, the DNA is TGTGCCAGCAGCCCCGGGACAGGGGATCCAGATACGCAGTATTTT. This translates into CASSPGTGDPDTQYF.

This chain links TRBV10-3 with TRBJ1-2, with 9 bases that match TRBD1. Germline V CDR1 and CDR2: ENHRY, SYGVKD. The CDR3 length is 16 residues. V shed 2 bases, J shed 2 bases, and the junction held 6 bases outside the gene matches. The CDR3 DNA follows: TGTGCCATCAGTGAGCCCGGGACAGGGAGGAACTATGGCTACACCTTC. This sequence encodes CAISEPGTGRNYGYTF.

The chain recombines TRBV5-6 with TRBJ1-6; D possibly corresponds to TRBD1 (5 bases). The germline V and J ends were trimmed by 5 bases and 7 bases, with 16 bases remaining between them. The germline V gene has CDR1 SGHDT and CDR2 YYEEEE. The CDR3 spans 15 residues. CDR3 coding DNA: TGTGCCAGCAGTGGAGGGACGGCGGGAAATTCACCCCTCCACTTT. Translated, it gives CASSGGTAGNSPLHF. Based on the CDR3 plus reference TRBV5-6 and TRBJ1-6, the full variable domain is DAGVTQSPTHLIKTRGQQVTLRCSPKSGHDTVSWYQQALGQGPQFIFQYYEEEERQRGNFPDRFSGHQFPNYSSELNVNALLLGDSALYLCASSGGTAGNSPLHFGNGTRLTVT.

The chain joins TRBV27 to TRBJ1-2; no definite D call. CDR1 is MNHEY, CDR2 SMNVEV, per germline (reference sequence). The CDR3 runs to 16 residues. Deletions cut 0 bases from V and 2 bases from J, with 13 bases between. The DNA of the CDR3 is TGTGCCAGCAGTTTATCCGGCGGGCAGATAAACTATGGCTACACCTTC. Translating it yields CASSLSGGQINYGYTF.

This chain joins TRBV7-9 and TRBJ2-7; the D gene is possibly TRBD1 (6 bases). Trimming removed 8 bases from V and 7 bases from J, with 18 bases in between. CDR3 length: 13 amino acids. CDR1 and CDR2 from the germline V gene are SEHNR and FQNEAQ (reference sequence). The CDR3 DNA sequence: TGTGCCAGCGGGGCCGTGGGGGCGAAAGAGCAGTACTTC. This codes for CASGAVGAKEQYF. Drawing the rest from reference TRBV7-9 and TRBJ2-7, the complete variable domain is DTGVSQNPRHKITKRGQNVTFRCDPISEHNRLYWYRQTLGQGPEFLTYFQNEAQLEKSRLLSDRFSAERPKGSFSTLEIQRTEQGDSAMYLCASGAVGAKEQYFGPGTRLTVT.

The rearrangement uses TRBV29-1 and TRBJ2-1; D not certain. With 5 bases removed from V and 4 bases from J, the gap between germline ends came to 15 bases. CDR1 is SQVTM, CDR2 ANQGSEA, per germline. The CDR3 consists of 14 residues. The CDR3 here is CSVPRVGWYNEQFF. CDR3 nucleotides: TGCAGCGTTCCCAGAGTTGGGTGGTACAATGAGCAGTTCTTC.

The sample holds one count of this clone. The chain employs TRBV11-2 and TRBJ1-2, with 7 bases that match TRBD1. The CDR3 is 14 residues long. With V trimmed by 1 base and J by 5 bases, 4 bases remained unmatched. Germline V gene sequence: CDR1 SGHAT, CDR2 FQNNGV. The CDR3 sequence is CASSLGQGEYGYTF. CDR3 sequence (DNA): TGTGCCAGCAGCTTAGGGCAGGGGGAATATGGCTACACCTTC.

This clone was detected a few times. The chain couples TRBV10-2 to TRBJ1-6, with 7 bases identical to TRBD1. V was pared by 5 bases and J by 6 bases, with 4 bases of the junction left unmatched. Looked up from germline, CDR1 is WSHSY and CDR2 is SAAADI. The CDR3 is 14 residues long. The CDR3 region has the DNA TGCGCCAGCAGTTTGGACAGGTCTAATTCACCCCTCCACTTT. Its protein is CASSLDRSNSPLHF.

This clone was detected a few times. The V call is TRBV29-1, the J call TRBJ2-2; D is uncertain. The CDR3 sequence is 14 residues long. Germline V CDR1 and CDR2: SQVTM, ANQGSEA. Trimming pared 3 bases from V and 6 bases from J, leaving 14 bases between. CDR3: CSVEDVGRAGELFF. Here the CDR3 DNA reads TGCAGCGTTGAGGACGTTGGTCGGGCCGGGGAGCTGTTTTTT.

The chain has TRBV27 and TRBJ1-2; D gene ambiguous. Germline CDR1 MNHEY, CDR2 SMNVEV (reference sequence). This CDR3 spans 15 amino acids. Trimming pared 4 bases from V and 3 bases from J, leaving 15 bases between. The CDR3: CASSSSARSHYGYTF. CDR3 nucleotides: TGTGCCAGCAGTTCGTCAGCACGGTCCCACTATGGCTACACCTTC.

The gene calls are TRBV11-2 and TRBJ2-3, with TRBD2 as a possible D gene (6 bases). The germline V and J ends were trimmed by 4 bases and 2 bases, with 13 bases remaining between them. In germline, CDR1 is SGHAT, CDR2 FQNNGV. The CDR3 runs to 15 residues. The chain's CDR3 is CASSYAGRDTDTQYF. In DNA, the CDR3 is TGTGCCAGCAGCTATGCGGGGAGAGACACAGATACGCAGTATTTT.

As to this clone: Within the sample, other DNA sequences also encode this same CDR3. The chain joins TRBV30 to TRBJ2-7, with D possibly being TRBD2 (5 bases). CDR1 and CDR2 (germline): GTSNPN, SVGIG (reference sequence). CDR3 length equals 11 residues. The V and J ends lost 3 bases and 2 bases respectively, with 5 bases between them. CDR3 sequence reads: CAWSGAYEQYF. CDR3 nucleotide sequence: TGTGCCTGGAGCGGGGCCTACGAGCAGTACTTC.

The V and J genes are TRBV9 and TRBJ2-3, with 12 bases that match TRBD2. With V trimmed by 3 bases and J by 2 bases, 7 bases remained unmatched. This CDR3 is built from 17 residues. Germline CDR1 is SGDLS and CDR2 is YYNGEE. The CDR3 nucleotides are TGTGCCAGCAGCGGGAGACTAGCGGGGGCCCTCACAGATACGCAGTATTTT. Translating gives CASSGRLAGALTDTQYF.

This chain uses TRBV7-9 with TRBJ2-7; 9 bases are shared with TRBD2. The length of the CDR3 is 15 residues. Germline V lookup: CDR1 SEHNR, CDR2 FQNEAQ (reference sequence). Trimming removed 5 bases from V and 4 bases from J; junction bases left unmatched: 9. The CDR3 spells CASSHKRGEPYEQYF. As DNA, the CDR3 is TGTGCCAGCAGCCACAAGCGGGGGGAACCTTACGAGCAGTACTTC.

The V and J genes are TRBV30 and TRBJ2-3; 9 bases align to TRBD2. Germline CDR1 reads GTSNPN; CDR2 reads SVGIG (reference sequence). This CDR3 comprises 14 residues. Unmatched junction bases numbered 4, after V lost 4 bases and J lost 2 bases. CDR3 region: CAWTAGGTTDTQYF. Here the CDR3 DNA reads TGTGCCTGGACTGCGGGGGGGACCACAGATACGCAGTATTTT. Together with reference TRBV30 and TRBJ2-3, the CDR3 gives the full variable domain: SQTIHQWPATLVQPVGSPLSLECTVEGTSNPNLYWYRQAAGRGLQLLFYSVGIGQISSEVPQNLSASRPQDRQFILSSKKLLLSDSGFYLCAWTAGGTTDTQYFGPGTRLTVL.

The J gene is TRBJ2-5, the V gene TRBV7-6; 7 nucleotides match TRBD1. Germline CDR1 SGHVS, CDR2 FNYEAQ. The CDR3 covers 17 residues. With V trimmed by 5 bases and J by 4 bases, 16 bases remained unmatched. The CDR3 reads CASSTPNDREWGETQYF. CDR3 sequence (DNA): TGTGCCAGCAGCACGCCGAACGACAGGGAATGGGGAGAGACCCAGTACTTC. The variable domain in full, with the rest retrieved from reference TRBV7-6 and TRBJ2-5, is GAGVSQSPRYKVTKRGQDVALRCDPISGHVSLYWYRQALGQGPEFLTYFNYEAQQDKSGLPNDRFSAERPEGSISTLTIQRTEQRDSAMYRCASSTPNDREWGETQYFGPGTRLLVL.

The genes are TRBV9 and TRBJ2-4; D might be TRBD1 (6 bases). Per the germline V gene, CDR1 is SGDLS and CDR2 is YYNGEE. Trimming cost V 4 bases and J 3 bases, with 20 bases left between them. The CDR3 is 17 amino acids. CDR3 bases: TGTGCCAGCAGCCTAAGCCCCCTGGACAGCAGCAAAAACATTCAGTACTTC. Translation: CASSLSPLDSSKNIQYF.

The rearrangement links TRBV25-1 to TRBJ1-1, with D perhaps TRBD1 (5 bases). Trimming pared 9 bases from V and 7 bases from J, leaving 18 bases between. Germline CDR1 is MGHDK and CDR2 is SYGVNS. The CDR3 extends over 13 amino acids. For the CDR3, the DNA is TGTGCCAGTGACGGACCTCGGAGGGGTGAAGCTTTCTTT. Its translation is CASDGPRRGEAFF.

V is TRBV4-3 and J is TRBJ1-4, with D perhaps matching TRBD1 (6 bases). Looked up from germline, CDR1 is LGHNA and CDR2 is YSLEER. The CDR3 loop spans 15 amino acids. Deletions cut 0 bases from V and 6 bases from J, with 11 bases between. This CDR3 is CASSQEGRGDEKLFF. CDR3 nucleotides: TGCGCCAGCAGCCAAGAGGGAAGGGGGGATGAAAAACTGTTTTTT.

The chain employs TRBV29-1 and TRBJ2-5; maybe TRBD2 (5 bases). The end of the DNA is better explained by TRBJ2-7, so the J call may be wrong. The germline CDR1 and CDR2 sequences are SQVTM and ANQGSEA. This CDR3 region has 12 residues. The CDR3 protein is CSVVGPRGEQYF. Here the CDR3 DNA reads TGCAGCGTTGTCGGCCCTCGGGGCGAGCAGTACTTC.

About this clone itself: The junction differs from germline at one of its ends, possibly a read error. Additional DNA sequences in this sample encode the identical CDR3. This chain uses TRBV29-1 with TRBJ2-1; D perhaps matches TRBD1 (7 bases). This CDR3 comprises 13 residues. Germline CDR1 is SQVTM and CDR2 is ANQGSEA. CDR3 DNA sequence: TGTAGCGTTGCAGGGGGGCTCGAGAATGAGCAGTTCTTC. Its protein product is CSVAGGLENEQFF.

The chain links TRBV5-6 to TRBJ2-2; D is possibly TRBD2 (5 bases). The CDR3 sequence is 16 residues long. Germline values: CDR1 SGHDT, CDR2 YYEEEE. Trimming left V 0 bases short and J 6 bases short, with 15 bases between. In nucleotides, the CDR3 is TGTGCCAGCAGCTTGGCATCCCAGGTGGAGGCCGGGGAGCTGTTTTTT. This encodes CASSLASQVEAGELFF.

This clone was detected a few times. In the same sample, other DNA sequences code for this CDR3. This sequence joins TRBV29-1 and TRBJ1-1; D might be TRBD1 (5 bases). Germline loops: CDR1 SQVTM, CDR2 ANQGSEA. The CDR3 length is 13 residues. Trimming shortened V by 6 bases and J by 0 bases, and 11 bases separated the two germline ends. The CDR3 DNA reads as TGCAGCGTCCCCGGGGCCCTGAACACTGAAGCTTTCTTT. Translation gives CSVPGALNTEAFF.

J is TRBJ2-7 and V is TRBV28; 8 bases are shared with TRBD1. From germline, CDR1 is MDHEN and CDR2 SYDVKM. Trimming removed 6 bases from V and 2 bases from J; junction bases left unmatched: 3. There are 13 residues in the CDR3. The CDR3 coding sequence is TGTGCCAGCAGGACACAGGGGGCCTACGAGCAGTACTTC. Amino acids: CASRTQGAYEQYF.

This chain uses TRBV6-6 with TRBJ1-1; D not resolved. V lost 6 bases and J 2 bases, leaving 10 bases between the germline ends. CDR1 and CDR2 (germline): MNHNY, SVGAGI (reference sequence). The CDR3 runs 13 residues. The CDR3 DNA sequence: TGTGCCAGCAGCCCCGGGATAAACACTGAAGCTTTCTTT. Translation gives CASSPGINTEAFF.